The clone carrying this T cell receptor beta chain was recorded only once. Its antigen is not known. This record belongs to a study of cytomegalovirus exposure and HLA in healthy donors. Study outcomes and limitations: Reportedly, a later analysis found an Asian-associated ancestry cluster had fewer N-insertions than the approximately 670-donor mean. TCR beta V- and J-gene trimming was later associated with a missense DCLRE1C variant. Common viral pathogens seemed, in a later analysis, to connect with several of the most significant clusters.

Primers: 60 Vbeta forward and 13 Jbeta reverse. Measured with immunoSEQ multiplex PCR; TCRdb has only the in-frame clones, and not every one. Among about 130,000 clones, about 85% were seen once, and the ten largest hold under 7%. This CDR3 has 15 residues. V lost 4 bases to trimming and J lost 4 bases, with 17 bases between them. Germline V gene data show CDR1 as MGHRA and CDR2 as YSYEKL. The receptor was derived from a woman in her twenties or thirties in good health and CMV-seropositive. Material for sequencing was PBMCs. V gene TRBV4-1 combines with J gene TRBJ2-7, with a weak D call TRBD2 (6 bases). In DNA form, the CDR3 reads TGCGCCAGCAGCCTGCGCGGCGGGGAAGGTTACGAGCAGTACTTC. This encodes CASSLRGGEGYEQYF.